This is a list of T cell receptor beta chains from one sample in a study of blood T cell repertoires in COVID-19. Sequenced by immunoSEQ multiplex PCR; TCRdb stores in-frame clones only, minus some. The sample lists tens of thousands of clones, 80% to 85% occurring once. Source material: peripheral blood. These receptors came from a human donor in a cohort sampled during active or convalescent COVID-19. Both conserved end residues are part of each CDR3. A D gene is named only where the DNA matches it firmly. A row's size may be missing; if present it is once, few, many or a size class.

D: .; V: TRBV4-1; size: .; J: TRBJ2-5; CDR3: CASSGPGFQETQYF; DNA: TGCGCCAGCAGCGGGCCTGGCTTTCAAGAGACCCAGTACTTC
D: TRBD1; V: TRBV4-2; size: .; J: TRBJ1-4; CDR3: CASSKYRGQDEKLFF; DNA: TGTGCCAGCAGCAAATACAGGGGGCAGGATGAAAAACTGTTTTTT
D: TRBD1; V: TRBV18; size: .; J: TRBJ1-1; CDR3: CASSPGTANTEAFF; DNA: TGCGCCAGCTCTCCCGGGACAGCTAACACTGAAGCTTTCTTT
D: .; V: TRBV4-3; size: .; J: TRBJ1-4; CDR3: CASSQNLQGREKLFF; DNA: TGCGCCAGCAGCCAAAATCTCCAGGGTCGAGAAAAACTGTTTTTT
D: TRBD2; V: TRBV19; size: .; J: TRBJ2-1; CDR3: CASSPRGTSGGVSSYNEQFF; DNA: TGTGCCAGTAGCCCACGAGGGACTAGCGGGGGGGTGAGCTCCTACAATGAGCAGTTCTTC
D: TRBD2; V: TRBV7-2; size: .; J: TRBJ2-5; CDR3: CASSLTSGGAQETQYF; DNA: TGTGCCAGCAGCTTGACTAGCGGGGGGGCACAAGAGACCCAGTACTTC
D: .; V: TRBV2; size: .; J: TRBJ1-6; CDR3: CASTYGQFLYNSPLHF; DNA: TGTGCCAGCACCTATGGACAGTTCCTTTATAATTCACCCCTCCACTTT
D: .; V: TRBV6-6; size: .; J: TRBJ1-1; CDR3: CASSYSRQAFF; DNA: TGTGCCAGCAGTTACTCGCGGCAAGCTTTCTTT
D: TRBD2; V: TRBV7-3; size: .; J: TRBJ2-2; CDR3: CASSSVSGGPNTGELFF; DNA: TGTGCCAGCAGCTCCGTCAGCGGGGGCCCTAACACCGGGGAGCTGTTTTTT
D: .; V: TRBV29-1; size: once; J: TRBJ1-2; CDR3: CSVEVDGYTF; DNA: TGCAGCGTTGAGGTAGATGGCTACACCTTC
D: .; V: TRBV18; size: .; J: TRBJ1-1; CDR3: CASSHPGVAAFF; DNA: TGTGCCAGCTCCCACCCGGGGGTCGCAGCTTTCTTT
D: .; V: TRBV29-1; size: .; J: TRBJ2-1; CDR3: CSVDSQYNEQFF; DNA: TGCAGCGTTGATTCGCAGTACAATGAGCAGTTCTTC
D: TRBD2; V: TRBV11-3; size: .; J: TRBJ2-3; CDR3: CASSNGGGRTDTQYF; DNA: TGTGCCAGCAGCAACGGCGGGGGGAGAACAGATACGCAGTATTTT
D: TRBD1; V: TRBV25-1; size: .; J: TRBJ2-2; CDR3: CAASGTGVPGELFF; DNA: TGTGCCGCCTCTGGGACAGGGGTTCCCGGGGAGCTGTTTTTT
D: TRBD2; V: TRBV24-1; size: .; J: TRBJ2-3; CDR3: CATSGGAGGTDTQYF; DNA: TGTGCCACCAGTGGAGGAGCGGGGGGCACAGATACGCAGTATTTT
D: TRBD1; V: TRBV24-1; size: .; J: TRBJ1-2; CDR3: CATSDYPQWDRGDYGYTF; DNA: TGTGCCACCAGTGATTACCCCCAGTGGGACAGGGGTGACTATGGCTACACCTTC
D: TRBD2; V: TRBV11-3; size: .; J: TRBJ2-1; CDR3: CASSLAGAGPWGDEQFF; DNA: TGTGCCAGCAGCCTAGCGGGAGCGGGGCCCTGGGGGGATGAGCAGTTCTTC
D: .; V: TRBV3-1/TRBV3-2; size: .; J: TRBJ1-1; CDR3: CASSQSRSEAFF; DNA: TGTGCCAGCAGCCAATCTAGGTCTGAAGCTTTCTTT
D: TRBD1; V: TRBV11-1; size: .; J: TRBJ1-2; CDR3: CASSLTQGFSNGYTF; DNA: TGTGCCAGCAGCTTGACACAGGGGTTTTCGAATGGCTACACCTTC
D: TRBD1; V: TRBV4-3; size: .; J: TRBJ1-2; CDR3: CASSPGQGHGYTF; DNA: TGCGCCAGCAGCCCGGGACAGGGACATGGCTACACCTTC
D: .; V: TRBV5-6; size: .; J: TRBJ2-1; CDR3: CASSQRGLGNEQFF; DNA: TGTGCCAGCAGTCAGAGGGGGTTAGGGAATGAGCAGTTCTTC
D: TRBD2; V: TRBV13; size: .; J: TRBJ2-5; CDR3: CASSGLAGGEETQYF; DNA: TGTGCCAGCAGCGGTTTAGCGGGGGGCGAGGAGACCCAGTACTTC